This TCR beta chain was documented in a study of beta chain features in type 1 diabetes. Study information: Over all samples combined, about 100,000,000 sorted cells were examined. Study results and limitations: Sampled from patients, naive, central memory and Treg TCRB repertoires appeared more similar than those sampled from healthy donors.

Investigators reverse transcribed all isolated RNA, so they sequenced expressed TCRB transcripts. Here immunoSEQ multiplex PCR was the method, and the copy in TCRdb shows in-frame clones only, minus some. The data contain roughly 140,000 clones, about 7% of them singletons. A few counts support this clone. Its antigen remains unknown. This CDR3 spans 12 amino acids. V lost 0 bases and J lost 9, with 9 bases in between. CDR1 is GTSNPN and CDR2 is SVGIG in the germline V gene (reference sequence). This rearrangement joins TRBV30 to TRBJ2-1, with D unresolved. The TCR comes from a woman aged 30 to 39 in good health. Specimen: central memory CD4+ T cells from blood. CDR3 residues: CAWSVSVGEQFF. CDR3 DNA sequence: TGTGCCTGGAGTGTAAGCGTGGGTGAGCAGTTCTTC.